A single sample gave rise to the 22 T cell receptor beta chains below, sequenced in a study of blood T cell repertoires in COVID-19. Using immunoSEQ multiplex PCR, the repertoire was profiled, and TCRdb retains in-frame clones only, with some absent. The sample carries about 91,000 clones, more than 75% recorded once. Sequences were obtained from peripheral blood. All receptors come from a man aged 45-65 years with active or convalescent COVID-19.

V is TRBV11-2 and J is TRBJ2-5, with D uncertain. The CDR3 consists of 14 residues. V lost 3 bases to trimming and J lost 4 bases, with 12 bases between them. Germline loops: CDR1 SGHAT, CDR2 FQNNGV. DNA for the CDR3: TGTGCCAGCAGCTTTGATCGGGTTGGAGAGACCCAGTACTTC. Its translation: CASSFDRVGETQYF.

The rearrangement joins TRBV18 to TRBJ1-3; perhaps TRBD1 as D (5 bases). The length of the CDR3 is 16 residues. Trimming took 0 bases from V and 0 from J, leaving 9 bases between them. Germline assignment: CDR1 KGHSH and CDR2 LQKENI. CDR3: CASSPPTGNSGNTIYF. CDR3 nucleotides: TGTGCCAGCTCACCACCTACAGGCAACTCTGGAAACACCATATATTTT.

This sequence joins TRBV9 and TRBJ2-2, with D perhaps matching TRBD2 (5 bases). V gave up 0 bases and J gave up 0 bases, with 9 bases separating them. From germline, CDR1 is SGDLS and CDR2 YYNGEE. The CDR3 loop spans 16 amino acids. CDR3 in amino acids: CASSVVSGTNTGELFF. The CDR3 nucleotides are TGTGCCAGCAGCGTAGTAAGCGGAACGAACACCGGGGAGCTGTTTTTT.

The chain combines TRBV5-1 with TRBJ1-1; no reliable D call. This CDR3 is 14 amino acids long. Trimming removed 1 base from V and 0 bases from J, with 7 bases in between. Germline CDR1 and CDR2: SGHRS and YFSETQ. CDR3 in amino acids: CASSLTVMNTEAFF. In DNA, the CDR3 is TGCGCCAGCAGCTTGACGGTGATGAACACTGAAGCTTTCTTT.

In this sample, this clone turned up a few times. The chain uses TRBV5-3 and TRBJ1-2, with a possible D match to TRBD1 (5 bases). TRBV5-3 is given ORF status, its function remaining uncertain. The CDR3 covers 16 residues. Between the trimmed V and J ends, which lost 2 bases and 1 base, there was a span of 15 bases. Here the CDR3 reads CARSFQPGWVNYGYTF. Written as DNA, the CDR3 is TGTGCCAGAAGCTTTCAGCCAGGGTGGGTTAACTATGGCTACACCTTC.

The rearrangement joins TRBV6-1 to TRBJ1-4; possible D gene TRBD1, 5 bases. The CDR3 has 16 residues. The germline V gene has CDR1 MNHNS and CDR2 SASEGT. The V end lost 3 bases, the J end lost 0 bases, and 11 bases lay between the germline ends. The CDR3 region is CASSDWGSATNEKLFF. The DNA for the CDR3 is TGTGCCAGCAGTGATTGGGGCAGTGCAACTAATGAAAAACTGTTTTTT.

The rearrangement links TRBV30 to TRBJ1-5; possible D gene TRBD1, 5 bases. From germline, CDR1 is GTSNPN and CDR2 SVGIG (reference sequence). The CDR3 length is 15 residues. Trimming stripped 0 bases from V and 3 bases from J, with 12 bases between. The CDR3 DNA reads TGTGCCTGGAGTGTACGGGGGTTCGACAATCAGCCCCAGCATTTT. This encodes CAWSVRGFDNQPQHF. Based on the CDR3 plus reference TRBV30 and TRBJ1-5, the full variable domain is SQTIHQWPATLVQPVGSPLSLECTVEGTSNPNLYWYRQAAGRGLQLLFYSVGIGQISSEVPQNLSASRPQDRQFILSSKKLLLSDSGFYLCAWSVRGFDNQPQHFGDGTRLSIL.

This clone was counted a few times. CDR3 in amino acids: CASSITSGTGVSYEQYF. CDR3 nucleotide sequence: TGTGCCAGCAGTATTACTTCCGGGACAGGGGTCTCCTACGAGCAGTACTTC. The V gene is TRBV6-2 or TRBV6-3, the J gene TRBJ2-7; 10 bases line up with TRBD1. The CDR3 is 17 residues long. Germline CDR1 and CDR2: MNHEY and SVGEGT. The V segment lost 5 bases and the J segment 0 bases; nucleotides outside the gene matches: 10.

J is TRBJ2-1 and V is TRBV5-1, with 16 bases lining up with TRBD2. Losses at the gene ends were 4 bases for V and 7 bases for J; bases not matched to a gene: 8. The CDR3 has 17 amino acids. Germline V gene sequence: CDR1 SGHRS, CDR2 YFSETQ. Here the CDR3 DNA reads TGCGCCAGCAGCCCGGGACTAGCGGGGGGGCCTGGGAATGAGCAGTTCTTC. Its protein product is CASSPGLAGGPGNEQFF.

A single count supports this clone. V and J are TRBV19 and TRBJ1-5; D is perhaps TRBD1 (6 bases). The V end was cut by 5 bases, the J end by 5 bases, with 19 bases between. The CDR3 has 16 amino acids. CDR1 is LNHDA, CDR2 SQIVND, per germline (reference sequence). The CDR3 nucleotides are TGTGCCAGTAGTGCCCCCTATGGACAGCTCTATCAGCCCCAGCATTTT. This gives the protein CASSAPYGQLYQPQHF.

This rearrangement joins TRBV30 to TRBJ1-2; 11 bases align to TRBD1. The CDR3 totals 13 residues. V gave up 7 bases and J gave up 4 bases; unmatched junction bases: 5. CDR1 and CDR2 from the germline V gene are GTSNPN and SVGIG (reference sequence). The CDR3: CASDRGRTYGYTF. As DNA, the CDR3 is TGTGCCTCGGACAGGGGGCGCACCTATGGCTACACCTTC.

The chain recombines TRBV5-6 with TRBJ1-2, with D possibly TRBD1 on 5 matching bases. CDR3 length equals 15 residues. Trimming left V 2 bases short and J 0 bases short, with 11 bases between. Germline V gene lookup returns CDR1 SGHDT and CDR2 YYEEEE. The CDR3 loop is CASSFGPGANYGYTF. CDR3 nucleotides: TGTGCCAGCAGCTTCGGCCCGGGGGCTAACTATGGCTACACCTTC.

This chain joins TRBV4-3 and TRBJ1-2, with a weak D call TRBD1 (6 bases). Germline CDR1 and CDR2: LGHNA and YSLEER. The CDR3 loop spans 15 amino acids. Between the trimmed V and J ends, which lost 1 base and 1 base, there was a span of 10 bases. The CDR3 loop reads CASSQAQGHNYGYTF. CDR3 nucleotides: TGCGCCAGCAGCCAAGCCCAGGGGCATAACTATGGCTACACCTTC.

This sequence joins TRBV5-6 and TRBJ1-5; 8 nucleotides match TRBD1. The CDR3 extends over 15 amino acids. Germline trimming cut 4 bases from V and 0 bases from J; bases unmatched to any gene: 3. Per the germline V gene, CDR1 is SGHDT and CDR2 is YYEEEE. CDR3 coding DNA: TGTGCCAGCAGCCGGACAGGGTATAGCAATCAGCCCCAGCATTTT. Its protein product is CASSRTGYSNQPQHF.

This chain joins TRBV4-1 and TRBJ1-6; 10 nucleotides agree with TRBD1. Germline V gene data show CDR1 as MGHRA and CDR2 as YSYEKL. V lost 2 bases and J lost 7; bases outside the gene matches: 5. The CDR3 length is 16 residues. The CDR3 here is CASSQRQGAQNSPLHF. The CDR3 nucleotides read TGCGCCAGCAGCCAAAGACAGGGGGCTCAAAATTCACCCCTCCACTTT.

The chain is built from TRBV7-9 and TRBJ2-5; TRBD2 aligns across 12 bases. V gave up 6 bases and J gave up 4 bases; unmatched junction bases: 3. In germline, CDR1 is SEHNR, CDR2 FQNEAQ (reference sequence). The CDR3 is made up of 14 amino acids. CDR3 amino acids: CASRASGGAETQYF. CDR3 sequence (DNA): TGTGCCAGCAGGGCTAGCGGGGGGGCAGAGACCCAGTACTTC.

Here the CDR3 DNA reads TGTGCCAGCAGCCCGAGGACTAGCTCCTACGAGCAGTACTTC. Its protein is CASSPRTSSYEQYF. The chain combines TRBV7-2 with TRBJ2-7; 7 bases agree with TRBD2. V dropped 5 bases and J dropped 0; count of bases not matched to a gene: 4. Looked up from germline, CDR1 is SGHTA and CDR2 is FQGNSA. This CDR3 has 14 amino acids.

The chain uses TRBV6-5 and TRBJ2-5; D is unclear. The CDR3 totals 13 residues. V was trimmed by 2 bases and J by 3 bases, leaving 7 bases between them. Germline V gene lookup returns CDR1 MNHEY and CDR2 SVGAGI. The CDR3 sequence is CASSYTEKETQYF. The CDR3 DNA reads TGTGCCAGCAGTTACACAGAGAAAGAGACCCAGTACTTC.

About this clone: One end of the junction varies from germline; a read error may be responsible. The J gene is TRBJ2-5, the V gene TRBV2, with 7 bases lining up with TRBD2. The CDR3 has 12 amino acids. Per germline, CDR1 SNHLY and CDR2 FYNNEI. Here the CDR3 DNA reads TGTGCCAGCAGCGAGATACCGGGAGGAGGGCACTTC. Residues: CASSEIPGGGHF.

V usage is TRBV5-4 and J usage is TRBJ2-5; D possibly corresponds to TRBD2 (6 bases). The CDR3 has 14 residues. Per the germline V gene, CDR1 is SGHNT and CDR2 is YYREEE (reference sequence). The V and J ends lost 1 base and 5 bases respectively, with 12 bases between them. The CDR3 reads CASSLKTGVETQYF. The DNA for the CDR3 is TGTGCCAGCAGCTTGAAAACGGGGGTCGAGACCCAGTACTTC.

The V and J genes are TRBV7-2 and TRBJ1-1, with a possible D match to TRBD1 (5 bases). Per germline, CDR1 SGHTA and CDR2 FQGNSA. V was pared by 3 bases and J by 1 base, with 9 bases between. This CDR3 has 14 amino acids. The CDR3 here is CASSFGGGNTEAFF. Written as DNA, the CDR3 is TGTGCCAGCAGCTTTGGGGGAGGGAACACTGAAGCTTTCTTT. Together with reference TRBV7-2 and TRBJ1-1, the CDR3 gives the full variable domain: GAGVSQSPSNKVTEKGKDVELRCDPISGHTALYWYRQSLGQGLEFLIYFQGNSAPDKSGLPSDRFSAERTGGSVSTLTIQRTQQEDSAVYLCASSFGGGNTEAFFGQGTRLTVV.

This chain links TRBV7-8 with TRBJ1-5; D is unresolved. This CDR3 comprises 14 residues. Germline V lookup: CDR1 SGHVS, CDR2 FQNEAQ. V was clipped by 1 base and J by 4 bases, with 8 bases between them. Written as DNA, the CDR3 is TGTGCCAGCAGCTTAGGGCAGTATAATCAGCCCCAGCATTTT. Translation: CASSLGQYNQPQHF.